The 14 T cell receptor beta chains below all came from one sample that was sequenced in a study of blood T cell repertoires in COVID-19 (dated by TCRdb to about 2020). To prepare the library, the immunoSEQ multiplex PCR assay was applied. Held by TCRdb, this immuneACCESS table contains in-frame sequences only and omits some clones. Under half of the omission traces to an unresolved V gene where checked; the cause of the rest is unknown. Recorded for this sample are about 260,000 clones; around 87% of them occurred a single time. Of the sample, roughly 2.4% is held by the ten largest clones. Sequenced input: peripheral blood. All receptors come from a woman in her fifties or sixties who had recovered from COVID-19.

In nucleotides, the CDR3 is TGCGCCAGCAGCTTTCCAGGGGGCGATAGCTATGGCTACACCTTC. Protein product: CASSFPGGDSYGYTF. The V and J genes are TRBV5-1 and TRBJ1-2; 8 positions agree with TRBD1. CDR3 length equals 15 residues. V was clipped by 2 bases and J by 4 bases; unmatched bases: 7. The V gene's germline CDR1 is SGHRS and CDR2 YFSETQ. The entire variable domain, with the rest obtained from reference TRBV5-1 and TRBJ1-2, is as follows: KAGVTQTPRYLIKTRGQQVTLSCSPISGHRSVSWYQQTPGQGLQFLFEYFSETQRNKGNFPGRFSGRQFSNSRSEMNVSTLELGDSALYLCASSFPGGDSYGYTFGSGTRLTVV.

The genes are TRBV6-5 and TRBJ1-1; tentatively, D is TRBD1 (6 bases). The germline V gene encodes CDR1 MNHEY and CDR2 SVGAGI. V lost 6 bases, J lost 3 bases, and 14 bases lay in between. This CDR3 has 14 residues. DNA for the CDR3: TGTGCCAGCAGCACAGGGTCCAGGTACACTGAAGCTTTCTTT. This translates into CASSTGSRYTEAFF.

The gene calls are TRBV5-1 and TRBJ1-1; 7 positions match TRBD1. Germline V CDR1 and CDR2: SGHRS, YFSETQ. The trim removed 5 bases at V and 1 base at J, leaving 8 bases unmatched. The CDR3 extends over 15 amino acids. The CDR3 nucleotides read TGCGCCAGCAGTTTGACAGGGCGTGAGAACACTGAAGCTTTCTTT. This translates into CASSLTGRENTEAFF.

The chain carries TRBV6-5 and TRBJ1-2, with TRBD1 matching over 9 bases. The CDR3 length is 16 residues. Germline CDR1 MNHEY, CDR2 SVGAGI. With 2 bases clipped from V and 6 bases from J, the junction kept 10 bases outside the gene matches. The CDR3 DNA reads TGTGCCAGCAGTTACGTTGGACAGGGGAAAAATAATGGCTACACCTTC. It codes for CASSYVGQGKNNGYTF.

V usage is TRBV6-5 and J usage is TRBJ1-1, with unresolved D. CDR1 MNHEY and CDR2 SVGAGI come from the germline V gene. With 3 bases removed from V and 6 bases from J, the gap between germline ends came to 11 bases. This CDR3 has 13 residues. This CDR3 reads CASSYREGAEAFF. The CDR3 region has the DNA TGTGCCAGCAGTTATAGGGAGGGCGCTGAAGCTTTCTTT.

The chain couples TRBV28 to TRBJ2-7; TRBD1 matches 9 bases. This CDR3 has 13 amino acids. Per the germline V gene, CDR1 is MDHEN and CDR2 is SYDVKM. The J segment lost 8 bases and the V segment lost 5 bases, leaving 7 bases of the junction unmatched. As DNA, the CDR3 is TGTGCCAGCAGTCCCGGGACAGGGATCAAGCAGTACTTC. Translation: CASSPGTGIKQYF. The whole variable domain, remainder taken from reference TRBV28 and TRBJ2-7, is DVKVTQSSRYLVKRTGEKVFLECVQDMDHENMFWYRQDPGLGLRLIYFSYDVKMKEKGDIPEGYSVSREKKERFSLILESASTNQTSMYLCASSPGTGIKQYFGPGTRLTVT.

The CDR3 region has the DNA TGTGCCAGCAGTCGTCAGGGAGGGCGGTTAAGTGGCTACACCTTC. Its translation is CASSRQGGRLSGYTF. The rearrangement links TRBV28 to TRBJ1-2; possibly TRBD1 for D (5 bases). Germline V lookup: CDR1 MDHEN, CDR2 SYDVKM. Trimming left V 5 bases short and J 7 bases short, with 20 bases between. CDR3 length: 15 amino acids.

The chain uses TRBV15 and TRBJ1-5; no firm D call. CDR3 length equals 17 residues. The V and J ends lost 0 bases and 0 bases respectively, with 12 bases between them. Germline CDR1 is LNHNV and CDR2 is YYDKDF (reference sequence). The CDR3 is CATSRDIHQISNQPQHF. The CDR3 DNA follows: TGTGCCACCAGCAGAGATATCCACCAGATTAGCAATCAGCCCCAGCATTTT.

On this clone: The same CDR3 arises from other DNA sequences in this sample as well. The chain couples TRBV5-4 to TRBJ2-3; D might be TRBD2 (6 bases). This CDR3 region has 13 residues. Trimming shortened V by 1 base and J by 3 bases, and 6 bases separated the two germline ends. Germline CDR1 and CDR2: SGHNT and YYREEE (reference sequence). CDR3 coding DNA: TGTGCCAGCAGCTTGCGGGGGACAGATACGCAGTATTTT. Translated, it gives CASSLRGTDTQYF.

This sequence joins TRBV29-1 and TRBJ1-2, with TRBD1 matching 7 bases. This CDR3 contains 13 residues. CDR1 SQVTM and CDR2 ANQGSEA come from the germline V gene. Germline trimming cut 5 bases from V and 2 bases from J; bases unmatched to any gene: 5. CDR3: CSVPGTVNYGYTF. DNA for the CDR3: TGCAGCGTTCCCGGGACAGTCAACTATGGCTACACCTTC. Full variable domain (remainder filled in from reference TRBV29-1 and TRBJ1-2): SAVISQKPSRDICQRGTSLTIQCQVDSQVTMMFWYRQQPGQSLTLIATANQGSEATYESGFVIDKFPISRPNLTFSTLTVSNMSPEDSSIYLCSVPGTVNYGYTFGSGTRLTVV.

The rearrangement links TRBV6-2 or TRBV6-3 to TRBJ1-1; D gene unclear. Per the germline V gene, CDR1 is MNHEY and CDR2 is SVGEGT. V gave up 0 bases and J gave up 3 bases, with 17 bases separating them. CDR3 size: 17 residues. The CDR3 is CASSYSNGFEGDTEAFF. In nucleotides, the CDR3 is TGTGCCAGCAGTTACTCGAACGGGTTCGAGGGCGACACTGAAGCTTTCTTT.

The genes are TRBV27 and TRBJ1-1; weak D call: TRBD1 (5 bases). V was shortened by 0 bases and J by 5 bases, with 13 bases between the two germline ends. The V gene's germline CDR1 is MNHEY and CDR2 SMNVEV (reference sequence). The CDR3 extends over 15 amino acids. CDR3 residues: CASSLSIPRETEAFF. In nucleotides, the CDR3 is TGTGCCAGCAGTTTATCGATCCCCAGGGAAACTGAAGCTTTCTTT.

This rearrangement joins TRBV4-2 to TRBJ1-2; D gene unclear. Germline CDR1 and CDR2: LGHNA and YNFKEQ. The CDR3 extends over 17 amino acids. The V end lost 0 bases, the J end lost 3 bases, and 17 bases lay between the germline ends. The CDR3 region is CASSQDSAVGNYYGYTF. The CDR3 DNA follows: TGTGCCAGCAGCCAAGATTCGGCAGTCGGGAACTACTATGGCTACACCTTC.

This clone appeared a single time. The chain joins TRBV29-1 to TRBJ2-1; 9 positions match TRBD2. Trimming removed 5 bases from V and 8 bases from J; junction bases left unmatched: 13. Germline CDR1 is SQVTM and CDR2 is ANQGSEA. This CDR3 spans 15 amino acids. CDR3 in DNA: TGCAGCGTTTTTTTGAGAGCGGGAGGATTGGATGAGCAGTTCTTC. Its protein product is CSVFLRAGGLDEQFF.